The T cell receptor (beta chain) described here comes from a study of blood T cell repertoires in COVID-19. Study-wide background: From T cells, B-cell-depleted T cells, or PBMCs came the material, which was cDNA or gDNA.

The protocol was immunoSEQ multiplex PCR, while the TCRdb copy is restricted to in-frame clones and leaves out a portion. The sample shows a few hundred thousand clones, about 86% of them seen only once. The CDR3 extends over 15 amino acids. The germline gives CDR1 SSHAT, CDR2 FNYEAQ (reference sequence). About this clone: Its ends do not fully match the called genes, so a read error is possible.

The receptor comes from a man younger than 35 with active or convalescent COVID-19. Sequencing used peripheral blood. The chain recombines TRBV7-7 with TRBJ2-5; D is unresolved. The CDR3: CASSPSAGNQETQYF. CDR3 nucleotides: TGTGCTAGCAGCCCAAGCGCTGGCAACCAAGAGACCCAGTACTTC. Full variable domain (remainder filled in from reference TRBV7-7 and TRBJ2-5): GAGVSQSPRYKVTKRGQDVTLRCDPISSHATLYWYQQALGQGPEFLTYFNYEAQPDKSGLPSDRFSAERPEGSISTLTIQRTEQRDSAMYRCASSPSAGNQETQYFGPGTRLLVL.